The clone carrying this T cell receptor (beta chain) has a count of ten or more. What it binds is unknown. Together with a sample-barcoded 5' primer, a J-beta primer mix was included in a second PCR lasting about 7 to 11 cycles. A tag from a template-switch adaptor with 12 random nucleotides marked each cDNA molecule. From the 5' RACE reads, TCRdb called clonotypes with MiXCR, one entry per CDR3 protein. The profile covers hundreds of thousands of distinct CDR3 sequences, with around half appearing a single time and 30% to 40% taken by the ten largest. The V gene lost 7 bases and the J gene lost 0 bases, with 15 bases spanning the gap. This CDR3 is built from 16 residues. Germline loops: CDR1 PRHDT, CDR2 FYEKMQ (reference sequence). The data derive from a study of blood T cells in healthy people across ages. General observations from the study: Per million T cells, the diversity of TCR beta decreased roughly linearly as age advanced.

The chain has TRBV13 and TRBJ1-4, with D hard to call. Specimen: blood. The sequence was obtained from a woman aged 60 to 75 in good health. CDR3 sequence: CASKQRGGATNEKLFF. The CDR3 DNA sequence: TGTGCCAGCAAGCAGAGAGGAGGAGCAACTAATGAAAAACTGTTTTTT.